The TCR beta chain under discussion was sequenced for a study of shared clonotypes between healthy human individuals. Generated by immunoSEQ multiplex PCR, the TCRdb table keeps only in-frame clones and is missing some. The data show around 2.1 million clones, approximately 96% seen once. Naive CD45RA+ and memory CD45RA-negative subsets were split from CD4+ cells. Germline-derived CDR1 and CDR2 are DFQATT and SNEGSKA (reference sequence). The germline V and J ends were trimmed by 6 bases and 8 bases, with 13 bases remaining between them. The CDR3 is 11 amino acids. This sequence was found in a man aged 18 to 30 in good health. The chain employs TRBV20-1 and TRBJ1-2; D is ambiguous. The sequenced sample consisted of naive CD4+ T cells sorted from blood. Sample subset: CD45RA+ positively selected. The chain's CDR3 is CSAPGWGGYTF. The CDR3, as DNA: TGCAGTGCCCCAGGATGGGGAGGCTACACCTTC.